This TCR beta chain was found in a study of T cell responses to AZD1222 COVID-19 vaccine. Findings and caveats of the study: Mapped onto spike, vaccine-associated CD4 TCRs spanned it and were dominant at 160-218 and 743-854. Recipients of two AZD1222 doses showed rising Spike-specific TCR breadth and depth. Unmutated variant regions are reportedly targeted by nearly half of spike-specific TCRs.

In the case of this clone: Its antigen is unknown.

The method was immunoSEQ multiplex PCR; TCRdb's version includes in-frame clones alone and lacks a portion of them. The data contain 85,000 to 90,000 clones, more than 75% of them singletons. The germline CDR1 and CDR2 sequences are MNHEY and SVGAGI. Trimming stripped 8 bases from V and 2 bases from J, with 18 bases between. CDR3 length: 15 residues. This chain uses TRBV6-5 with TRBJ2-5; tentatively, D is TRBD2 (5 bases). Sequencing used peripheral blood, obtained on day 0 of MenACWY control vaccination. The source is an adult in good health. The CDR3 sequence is CASPAGAAMQETQYF. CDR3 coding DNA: TGTGCCAGCCCAGCCGGAGCGGCAATGCAAGAGACCCAGTACTTC.